These 2 T cell receptor beta chains were sequenced from one sample in a study of regulatory T cells in long-lasting Graves disease (dated by TCRdb to the early 2020s). The time point label here, explained by the study, means: newly diagnosed GD, antithyroid drugs for less than 3 months. For both TCR sequencing and RNA sequencing, RNA was extracted from PBMCs in TRIzol. Receptors were amplified or captured by multiplex PCR. The reads were generated on an Illumina HiSeq 4000. iRepertoire HTBI primers and Arm-PCR amplification of CDR3 regions were used to construct TCR beta libraries. Through fastp at Q25 and MiXCR, TCRdb rebuilt clones from the public reads, retaining in-frame beta chains. Duplicate CDR3 protein sequences are folded into a single record with the most common DNA and genes. Counted in this sample were about 610,000 distinct CDR3 sequences; 15% to 20% of them appeared once. The ten largest clonotypes hold 9.5% to 15% of the sample.

These data were also reused for a study on T cells in Graves' hyperthyroidism and ophthalmopathy.

This specimen was peripheral blood mononuclear cells (PBMCs), taken at new diagnosis, from a patient treated with antithyroid drugs. These receptors all stem from a man younger than 30 with Graves disease. Donor details come from another sample of the same person, matched by shared clones.

The table lists this clonotype with many counts. V is TRBV12-3 or TRBV12-4 and J is TRBJ2-5, with 11 bases matching TRBD2. V dropped 1 base and J dropped 5; count of bases not matched to a gene: 6. This CDR3 region has 16 residues. The DNA of the CDR3 is TGTGCCAGCAGTTTAGAACTAGCGGGAGATGGGGAGACCCAGTACTTC. This translates into CASSLELAGDGETQYF.

The V and J genes are TRBV13 and TRBJ2-7; D remains ambiguous. Germline assignment: CDR1 PRHDT and CDR2 FYEKMQ (reference sequence). The ends were cut back, 5 bases at V and 6 bases at J, with 11 bases in the middle. The CDR3 sequence is 12 residues long. CDR3 sequence: CASSVALGEQYF. The CDR3 DNA is TGTGCCAGCAGCGTAGCTTTAGGCGAGCAGTACTTC.